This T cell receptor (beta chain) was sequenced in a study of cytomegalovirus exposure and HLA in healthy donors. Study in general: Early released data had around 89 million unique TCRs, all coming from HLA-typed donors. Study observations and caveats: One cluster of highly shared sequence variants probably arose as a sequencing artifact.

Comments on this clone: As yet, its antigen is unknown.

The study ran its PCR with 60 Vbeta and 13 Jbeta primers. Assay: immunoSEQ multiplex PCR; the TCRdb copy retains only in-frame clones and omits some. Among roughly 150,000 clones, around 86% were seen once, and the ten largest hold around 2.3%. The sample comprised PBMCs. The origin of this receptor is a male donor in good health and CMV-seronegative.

In DNA, the CDR3 is TGTGCCAGCAGCTTGATCCCCGGGGGGCGTGGCGGGGAGCTGTTTTTT. This sequence encodes CASSLIPGGRGGELFF. This sequence joins TRBV11-2 and TRBJ2-2; tentatively, D is TRBD2 (7 bases). The CDR3 totals 16 residues. The germline CDR1 and CDR2 sequences are SGHAT and FQNNGV. V lost 3 bases, J lost 7 bases, and 18 bases lay in between.